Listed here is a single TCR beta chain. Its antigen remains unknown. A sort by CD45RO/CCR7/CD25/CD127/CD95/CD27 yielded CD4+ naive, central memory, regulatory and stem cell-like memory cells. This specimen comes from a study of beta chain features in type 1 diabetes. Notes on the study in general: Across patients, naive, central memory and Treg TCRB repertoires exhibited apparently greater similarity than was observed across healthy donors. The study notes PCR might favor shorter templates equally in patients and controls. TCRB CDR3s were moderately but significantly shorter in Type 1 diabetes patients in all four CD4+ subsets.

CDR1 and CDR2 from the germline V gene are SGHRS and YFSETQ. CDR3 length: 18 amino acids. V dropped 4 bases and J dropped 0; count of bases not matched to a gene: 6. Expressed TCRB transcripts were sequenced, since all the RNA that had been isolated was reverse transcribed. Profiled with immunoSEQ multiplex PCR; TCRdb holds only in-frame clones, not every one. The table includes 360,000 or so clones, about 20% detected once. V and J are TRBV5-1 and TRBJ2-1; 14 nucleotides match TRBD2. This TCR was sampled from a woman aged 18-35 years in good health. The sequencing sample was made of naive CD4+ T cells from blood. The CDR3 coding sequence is TGCGCCAGCAGCCTCAGGACTAGCGGGAGGTTCTCCTACAATGAGCAGTTCTTC. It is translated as CASSLRTSGRFSYNEQFF. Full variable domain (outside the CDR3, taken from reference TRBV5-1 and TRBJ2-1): KAGVTQTPRYLIKTRGQQVTLSCSPISGHRSVSWYQQTPGQGLQFLFEYFSETQRNKGNFPGRFSGRQFSNSRSEMNVSTLELGDSALYLCASSLRTSGRFSYNEQFFGPGTRLTVL.